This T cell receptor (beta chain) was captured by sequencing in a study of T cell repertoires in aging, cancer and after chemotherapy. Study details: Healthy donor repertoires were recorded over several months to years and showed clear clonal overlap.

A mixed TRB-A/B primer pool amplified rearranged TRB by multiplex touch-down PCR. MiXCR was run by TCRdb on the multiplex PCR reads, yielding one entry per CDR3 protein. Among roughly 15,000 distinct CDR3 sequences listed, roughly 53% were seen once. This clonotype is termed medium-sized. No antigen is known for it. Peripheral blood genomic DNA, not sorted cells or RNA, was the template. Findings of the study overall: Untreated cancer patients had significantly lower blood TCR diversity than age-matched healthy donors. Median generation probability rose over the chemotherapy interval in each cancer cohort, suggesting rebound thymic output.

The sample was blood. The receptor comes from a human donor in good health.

In DNA, the CDR3 is TGTGCCAGCAGCTGGACAGGGGGGACCCCTAGCACAGATACGCAGTATTTT. Protein: CASSWTGGTPSTDTQYF. The V and J genes are TRBV11-1 and TRBJ2-3; TRBD1 matches 10 bases. Unmatched junction bases numbered 7, after V lost 4 bases and J lost 0 bases. The CDR3 extends over 17 amino acids. Germline V gene sequence: CDR1 SGHAT, CDR2 FQDESV (reference sequence).